This is a list of T cell receptor beta chains from one sample in a study of cytomegalovirus exposure and HLA in healthy donors. Libraries were prepared by immunoSEQ multiplex PCR; TCRdb keeps only in-frame clonotypes and omits some of them. The data contain some 76,000 clones, around 66% of them singletons. The sequenced sample consisted of PBMCs. These TCRs come from a man in his fifties or sixties in good health and CMV-seropositive. The CDR3 runs from the conserved cysteine through the conserved F or W. A D gene is named only where the DNA matches it firmly. Where a row states a size, it is once, few, many or the class of an expanded clone; other rows omit it.

.	13	TRBV11-2	.	TRBJ2-1	CASSLDIFNEQFF	TGTGCCAGCAGCTTAGATATTTTCAATGAGCAGTTCTTC
.	14	TRBV7-9	.	TRBJ1-1	CASSLGYGNTEAFF	TGTGCCAGCAGCTTAGGGTACGGGAACACTGAAGCTTTCTTT
.	13	TRBV6-1	.	TRBJ2-7	CASRQVMVYEQYF	TGTGCCAGCAGACAGGTTATGGTCTACGAGCAGTACTTC
TRBD2	15	TRBV6-1	once	TRBJ2-5	CASRRTSGGRETQYF	TGTGCCAGCAGAAGGACTAGCGGGGGACGAGAGACCCAGTACTTC
TRBD1	13	TRBV6-1	.	TRBJ2-7	CASSFTGTVEQYF	TGTGCCAGCAGTTTTACCGGGACAGTCGAGCAGTACTTC
TRBD2	14	TRBV5-1	.	TRBJ2-1	CASSLAGGVLEQFF	TGCGCCAGCAGCTTGGCGGGAGGAGTCCTTGAGCAGTTCTTC
.	15	TRBV7-9	.	TRBJ2-5	CASSFGAGAVETQYF	TGTGCCAGCAGCTTTGGCGCGGGGGCGGTGGAGACCCAGTACTTC
.	12	TRBV7-2	.	TRBJ2-1	CASNLRGSEQFF	TGTGCCAGCAATCTGAGGGGGAGTGAGCAGTTCTTC
.	14	TRBV4-1	.	TRBJ1-1	CASSQFGSETEAFF	TGCGCCAGCAGCCAATTTGGCAGCGAAACTGAAGCTTTCTTT
TRBD2	14	TRBV7-8	.	TRBJ2-3	CASRLSGATDTQYF	TGTGCCAGCAGATTAAGCGGGGCCACAGATACGCAGTATTTT
TRBD2	17	TRBV5-1	.	TRBJ2-1	CASSSRTGTSGLGEQFF	TGCGCCAGCAGCTCCAGAACCGGGACTAGCGGTCTGGGTGAGCAGTTCTTC
TRBD2	14	TRBV27	.	TRBJ2-3	CASSRTSGGYTQYF	TGTGCCAGCAGTCGGACTAGCGGGGGATATACGCAGTATTTT
.	16	TRBV7-6	.	TRBJ1-3	CASSLAQRGTGNTIYF	TGTGCCAGCAGCTTAGCTCAAAGGGGAACTGGAAACACCATATATTTT
TRBD2	15	TRBV2	.	TRBJ2-3	CASSPTSGGADTQYF	TGTGCCAGCAGCCCTACTAGCGGGGGTGCAGATACGCAGTATTTT
TRBD2	15	TRBV9	.	TRBJ2-3	CASSASGGATDTQYF	TGTGCCAGCAGCGCTAGCGGGGGGGCCACAGATACGCAGTATTTT
.	15	TRBV18	.	TRBJ2-3	CASSPSGTSTDTQYF	TGTGCCAGCTCACCCTCCGGGACTAGCACAGATACGCAGTATTTT
TRBD1	14	TRBV15	.	TRBJ1-1	CATSRDPQGAEAFF	TGTGCCACCAGCAGAGATCCCCAGGGGGCAGAAGCTTTCTTT
.	11	TRBV2	.	TRBJ1-2	CASVMPSGYTF	TGTGCCAGCGTGATGCCAAGCGGCTACACCTTC
TRBD2	16	TRBV7-9	.	TRBJ2-7	CASSPPGTGTTYEQYF	TGTGCCAGCAGCCCTCCTGGGACGGGGACTACCTACGAGCAGTACTTC
TRBD1	19	TRBV10-3	.	TRBJ1-5	CAIKKPGQALGYSNQPQHF	TGTGCCATCAAGAAACCGGGACAGGCCTTGGGATATAGCAATCAGCCCCAGCATTTT
TRBD1	14	TRBV28	few	TRBJ2-7	CASTLGRGPYEQYF	TGTGCCAGCACCCTGGGCAGGGGGCCCTACGAGCAGTACTTC
TRBD2	14	TRBV7-2	.	TRBJ2-5	CASSLSGGGKTQYF	TGTGCCAGCAGCTTATCGGGGGGAGGGAAGACCCAGTACTTC
.	11	TRBV5-6	.	TRBJ2-7	CASSLAGEQYF	TGTGCCAGCAGCTTGGCAGGGGAGCAGTACTTC
.	13	TRBV19	.	TRBJ1-4	CASSILGDEKLFF	TGTGCCAGTAGTATTCTCGGAGATGAAAAACTGTTTTTT
.	15	TRBV9	.	TRBJ2-5	CASSVGGVIGETQYF	TGTGCCAGCAGCGTAGGGGGGGTTATAGGGGAGACCCAGTACTTC
TRBD1	15	TRBV6-5	.	TRBJ1-4	CASSRTGSGNEKLFF	TGTGCCAGCAGCCGGACAGGGTCGGGTAATGAAAAACTGTTTTTT
TRBD1	17	TRBV12-5	.	TRBJ2-1	CASGLTLRDRGYNEQFF	TGTGCTAGTGGTTTGACCCTTCGGGACAGGGGATACAATGAGCAGTTCTTC
TRBD1	14	TRBV11-2	.	TRBJ2-7	CASSLGDRSYEQYF	TGTGCCAGCAGCTTAGGGGACAGGTCCTACGAGCAGTACTTC
TRBD1	14	TRBV15	.	TRBJ2-7	CATSGPGGEYEQYF	TGTGCCACCAGCGGGCCAGGGGGTGAGTACGAGCAGTACTTC
.	13	TRBV4-1	once	TRBJ1-2	CASSQTPRGGYTF	TGCGCCAGCAGCCAAACCCCCCGGGGTGGCTACACCTTC
.	13	TRBV29-1	few	TRBJ1-1	CSVDSRVGTEAFF	TGCAGCGTTGATAGCAGGGTAGGAACTGAAGCTTTCTTT
TRBD1	15	TRBV7-7	.	TRBJ2-2	CASSFRDRGPGELFF	TGTGCTAGCAGCTTCCGGGACAGGGGGCCCGGGGAGCTGTTTTTT
.	14	TRBV4-3	.	TRBJ2-1	CASSQPDSSDEQFF	TGCGCCAGCAGCCAACCCGATTCTAGCGATGAGCAGTTCTTC
TRBD2	17	TRBV7-3	few	TRBJ2-3	CASSLTRASGSTDTQYF	TGTGCCAGCAGCTTAACTAGGGCTAGCGGGAGCACAGATACGCAGTATTTT
.	13	TRBV5-1	.	TRBJ1-1	CASSLEVWAEAFF	TGCGCCAGCAGCTTGGAGGTTTGGGCCGAAGCTTTCTTT